These 32 T cell receptor beta chains were all obtained from the same sample, sequenced in a study of cytomegalovirus exposure and HLA in healthy donors. Data came from immunoSEQ multiplex PCR; TCRdb stores just in-frame clones and leaves some out. The table records under 400,000 clones, approximately 91% of them present only once. The sequenced material came from PBMCs. The receptors come from a man in his thirties or forties in good health and CMV-seronegative.

This chain links TRBV7-9 with TRBJ1-2; tentative D call: TRBD1 (5 bases). This CDR3 has 14 residues. From germline, CDR1 is SEHNR and CDR2 FQNEAQ (reference sequence). With 1 base removed from V and 5 bases from J, the gap between germline ends came to 11 bases. CDR3 amino acids: CASSLGQNPYGYTF. The CDR3 DNA reads as TGTGCCAGCAGCTTAGGACAGAACCCATATGGCTACACCTTC.

The chain is built from TRBV5-1 and TRBJ2-3, with 7 positions matching TRBD1. Germline V gene data show CDR1 as SGHRS and CDR2 as YFSETQ. The CDR3 has 16 residues. V gave up 4 bases and J gave up 2 bases; unmatched junction bases: 10. CDR3 in DNA: TGCGCCAGCAGCACGGACCGGACAGGACCCACAGATACGCAGTATTTT. This sequence encodes CASSTDRTGPTDTQYF.

The V call is TRBV7-9, the J call TRBJ1-2; 9 bases align to TRBD1. CDR3 length: 14 residues. Germline CDR1 and CDR2: SEHNR and FQNEAQ (reference sequence). Trimming took 5 bases from V and 5 from J; bases not matched to a gene: 6. The CDR3 protein is CASSMGQGGYGYTF. The DNA for the CDR3 is TGTGCCAGCAGCATGGGACAGGGTGGTTATGGCTACACCTTC.

This chain uses TRBV27 with TRBJ1-5; D is uncertain. V was clipped by 4 bases and J by 4 bases, with 8 bases between them. The germline CDR1 and CDR2 sequences are MNHEY and SMNVEV (reference sequence). This CDR3 region has 13 residues. In nucleotides, the CDR3 is TGTGCCAGCAGTTCAGGATGGAATCAGCCCCAGCATTTT. This sequence encodes CASSSGWNQPQHF.

The rearrangement joins TRBV11-2 to TRBJ1-5; TRBD1 might be the D (6 bases). CDR1 is SGHAT and CDR2 is FQNNGV in the germline V gene. The CDR3 has 15 amino acids. V shed 5 bases and J shed 0 bases, with 11 bases lying between them. As DNA, the CDR3 is TGTGCCAGCAGCCAACAAGGGGGTAGCAATCAGCCCCAGCATTTT. As protein: CASSQQGGSNQPQHF.

V is TRBV7-6 and J is TRBJ2-3; 9 bases agree with TRBD1. V dropped 4 bases and J dropped 4; count of bases not matched to a gene: 6. The CDR3 covers 15 residues. Germline V gives CDR1 SGHVS, CDR2 FNYEAQ. The CDR3 loop is CASSSLTGGPDTQYF. The CDR3 region has the DNA TGTGCCAGCAGCTCCTTAACAGGGGGCCCAGATACGCAGTATTTT.

The V call is TRBV7-9, the J call TRBJ2-3, with D perhaps matching TRBD1 (6 bases). CDR1 is SEHNR, CDR2 FQNEAQ, per germline (reference sequence). The CDR3 extends over 16 amino acids. V gave up 1 base and J gave up 2 bases, with 13 bases separating them. CDR3 protein: CASSLGRGLNTDTQYF. CDR3 nucleotide sequence: TGTGCCAGCAGCTTAGGAAGGGGGTTGAACACAGATACGCAGTATTTT.

The chain employs TRBV9 and TRBJ2-1; TRBD2 matches at 13 bases. The trim removed 3 bases at V and 7 bases at J, leaving 4 bases unmatched. The CDR3 extends over 15 amino acids. Germline CDR1 SGDLS, CDR2 YYNGEE. Here the CDR3 DNA reads TGTGCCAGCAGCGCCACTAGCGGGGGGGCGAATGAGCAGTTCTTC. Its protein is CASSATSGGANEQFF.

The CDR3 protein is CASSIWTGGFDGYTF. CDR3 DNA sequence: TGTGCCAGTAGTATTTGGACAGGGGGCTTCGATGGCTACACCTTC. The chain uses TRBV19 and TRBJ1-2; TRBD1 agrees at 11 bases. V was pared by 3 bases and J by 6 bases, with 6 bases of the junction left unmatched. The CDR3 sequence is 15 residues long. Per the germline V gene, CDR1 is LNHDA and CDR2 is SQIVND (reference sequence).

The J gene is TRBJ2-1, the V gene TRBV18; unclear D gene. The CDR3 is 14 residues long. V was clipped by 2 bases and J by 13 bases, with 18 bases between them. CDR1 is KGHSH, CDR2 LQKENI, per germline. This CDR3 is CASSPSLTDILQFF. The CDR3, as DNA: TGTGCCAGCTCACCAAGTCTAACAGATATTTTACAGTTCTTC.

The V gene is TRBV19, the J gene TRBJ1-4, with TRBD1 matching 12 bases. Germline V CDR1 and CDR2: LNHDA, SQIVND (reference sequence). This CDR3 has 16 amino acids. With 3 bases clipped from V and 10 bases from J, the junction kept 9 bases outside the gene matches. The DNA for the CDR3 is TGTGCCAGTAGTATTCCCTCCGGGACAGGGGGCACAAAACTGTTTTTT. This encodes CASSIPSGTGGTKLFF.

This chain connects TRBV14 to TRBJ2-7; 14 bases agree with TRBD2. The germline V gene encodes CDR1 SGHDN and CDR2 FVKESK. The junction had 17 bases not matched to a gene; V was cut back by 4 bases and J by 6 bases. This CDR3 contains 19 residues. In DNA, the CDR3 is TGTGCCAGCAGCCGAGGACTAGCGGGGGGTATAATATCCCCTTTCGAGCAGTACTTC. As protein: CASSRGLAGGIISPFEQYF.

Only a few counts were recorded for this clone. The chain carries TRBV6-1 and TRBJ2-6; no clear D gene. Per germline, CDR1 MNHNS and CDR2 SASEGT. The CDR3 covers 16 residues. V was shortened by 0 bases and J by 1 base, with 7 bases between the two germline ends. The CDR3 DNA follows: TGTGCCAGCAGTGAAGCGTCGGGTTCTGGGGCCAACGTCCTGACTTTC. Translating it yields CASSEASGSGANVLTF.

This chain links TRBV11-2 with TRBJ1-2; 10 bases agree with TRBD1. Germline CDR1 is SGHAT and CDR2 is FQNNGV. The CDR3 loop spans 15 amino acids. The J segment lost 8 bases and the V segment lost 5 bases, leaving 11 bases of the junction unmatched. The CDR3 spells CASSQSRTGGAGYTF. For the CDR3, the DNA is TGTGCCAGCAGCCAAAGCAGGACAGGGGGTGCGGGCTACACCTTC.

This chain joins TRBV9 and TRBJ1-2, with 8 bases identical to TRBD1. The CDR3 is made up of 16 amino acids. Germline CDR1 is SGDLS and CDR2 is YYNGEE. J was trimmed by 7 bases and V by 0 bases; bases with no gene match: 11. CDR3 sequence (DNA): TGTGCCAGCAGCGTAGTCGTACCTAGGACAGGGACTGGCTACACCTTC. This sequence encodes CASSVVVPRTGTGYTF.

V and J are TRBV19 and TRBJ2-1, with 8 nucleotides matching TRBD1. CDR1 is LNHDA and CDR2 is SQIVND in the germline V gene (reference sequence). The trim removed 6 bases at V and 4 bases at J, leaving 2 bases unmatched. There are 13 residues in the CDR3. The CDR3 bases are TGTGCCAGTAGGGACAGGGAATACAATGAGCAGTTCTTC. Protein product: CASRDREYNEQFF.

V gene TRBV6-1 combines with J gene TRBJ2-3; TRBD1 matches at 9 bases. CDR1 and CDR2 from the germline V gene are MNHNS and SASEGT. This CDR3 is 16 amino acids long. The ends lost 4 bases at V and 6 bases at J; junction bases unmatched: 11. The CDR3 nucleotides read TGTGCCAGCAGTGGGCTTGGGGGGACAGGGCCCGATACGCAGTATTTT. Its protein is CASSGLGGTGPDTQYF.

J is TRBJ1-2 and V is TRBV5-6; maybe TRBD1 (6 bases). The CDR3 covers 16 residues. V lost 0 bases, J lost 0 bases, and 12 bases lay in between. Germline CDR1 reads SGHDT; CDR2 reads YYEEEE. The CDR3 bases are TGTGCCAGCAGCTTGGGGAGACAGGCAGCTAACTATGGCTACACCTTC. It yields the protein CASSLGRQAANYGYTF. Combining the CDR3 with reference TRBV5-6 and TRBJ1-2 gives the whole variable domain DAGVTQSPTHLIKTRGQQVTLRCSPKSGHDTVSWYQQALGQGPQFIFQYYEEEERQRGNFPDRFSGHQFPNYSSELNVNALLLGDSALYLCASSLGRQAANYGYTFGSGTRLTVV.

CDR3 in amino acids: CATSRGESLLKEKLFF. The DNA for the CDR3 is TGTGCCACCAGCAGAGGGGAGTCCCTACTGAAGGAAAAACTGTTTTTT. The chain has TRBV15 and TRBJ1-4; no definite D call. Germline lookup yields CDR1 LNHNV and CDR2 YYDKDF (reference sequence). V lost 1 base, J lost 8 bases, and 17 bases lay in between. This CDR3 has 16 amino acids.

The count of this clone is one. The chain uses TRBV19 and TRBJ2-3; the D gene is possibly TRBD1 (5 bases). This CDR3 comprises 14 residues. Germline CDR1 reads LNHDA; CDR2 reads SQIVND (reference sequence). Trimming removed 5 bases at V and 5 bases at J, with 14 bases between. In DNA, the CDR3 is TGTGCCAGTAGTGTCAGTTGGGGCAAAGATACGCAGTATTTT. Amino acids: CASSVSWGKDTQYF.

In the case of this clone: Distinct nucleotide sequences in the sample also encode this CDR3. This sequence joins TRBV2 and TRBJ1-5; D perhaps matches TRBD1 (6 bases). This CDR3 has 14 amino acids. Per the germline V gene, CDR1 is SNHLY and CDR2 is FYNNEI. V lost 4 bases, J lost 7 bases, and 14 bases lay in between. The CDR3 DNA is TGTGCCAGCAGTGTACGGCAGGGGAACCAGCCCCAGCATTTT. Its protein product is CASSVRQGNQPQHF. The whole variable domain, filled in from reference TRBV2 and TRBJ1-5, reads EPEVTQTPSHQVTQMGQEVILRCVPISNHLYFYWYRQILGQKVEFLVSFYNNEISEKSEIFDDQFSVERPDGSNFTLKIRSTKLEDSAMYFCASSVRQGNQPQHFGDGTRLSIL.

The V gene is TRBV6-5, the J gene TRBJ1-2; TRBD1 agrees at 7 bases. CDR3 length equals 15 residues. Germline-derived CDR1 and CDR2 are MNHEY and SVGAGI. V shed 2 bases, J shed 3 bases, and the junction held 6 bases outside the gene matches. The CDR3 protein is CASSYSTGDYYGYTF. Written as DNA, the CDR3 is TGTGCCAGCAGTTACAGTACAGGGGACTACTATGGCTACACCTTC.

The chain carries TRBV2 and TRBJ1-5; 8 bases are shared with TRBD1. Germline lookup yields CDR1 SNHLY and CDR2 FYNNEI. The CDR3 runs to 19 residues. V shed 1 base, J shed 0 bases, and the junction held 11 bases outside the gene matches. The CDR3 region is CASSEETGARVYSNQPQHF. As DNA, the CDR3 is TGTGCCAGCAGTGAAGAGACAGGGGCGAGAGTATATAGCAATCAGCCCCAGCATTTT.

The V and J genes are TRBV6-5 and TRBJ2-1, with 7 bases identical to TRBD1. The CDR3 has 13 amino acids. Germline V gene data show CDR1 as MNHEY and CDR2 as SVGAGI. After removal of 7 bases from V and 5 bases from J, the junction contained 5 bases not matched to a gene. As DNA, the CDR3 is TGTGCCAGCACCAGGACAGGCGACAATGAGCAGTTCTTC. Translating gives CASTRTGDNEQFF.

The chain combines TRBV4-1 with TRBJ2-1; TRBD2 might be the D (6 bases). The CDR3 length is 13 residues. Looked up from germline, CDR1 is MGHRA and CDR2 is YSYEKL. V lost 4 bases and J 6 bases, leaving 10 bases between the germline ends. The CDR3 protein is CASSLGLPNEQFF. CDR3 DNA sequence: TGCGCCAGCAGCCTGGGACTCCCCAATGAGCAGTTCTTC.

In this sample, this clone turned up once. The chain joins TRBV20-1 to TRBJ1-2; 7 positions agree with TRBD1. V shed 3 bases, J shed 8 bases, and the junction held 3 bases outside the gene matches. The CDR3 runs 11 residues. Germline V gene lookup returns CDR1 DFQATT and CDR2 SNEGSKA (reference sequence). This chain's CDR3 is CSASPGGGYTF. For the CDR3, the DNA is TGCAGTGCTAGCCCAGGGGGGGGCTACACCTTC.

The J gene is TRBJ2-5, the V gene TRBV7-2, with TRBD1 identical over 7 bases. The germline gives CDR1 SGHTA, CDR2 FQGNSA. The V segment lost 5 bases and the J segment 1 base; nucleotides outside the gene matches: 7. This CDR3 region has 15 residues. The CDR3 loop reads CASSQGTEVQETQYF. For the CDR3, the DNA is TGTGCCAGCAGCCAGGGGACAGAAGTCCAAGAGACCCAGTACTTC.

V and J are TRBV7-9 and TRBJ1-4, with D unclear. The CDR3 loop spans 15 amino acids. Germline V gives CDR1 SEHNR, CDR2 FQNEAQ (reference sequence). The V and J ends lost 1 base and 4 bases respectively, with 10 bases between them. CDR3 residues: CASSLVTSYNEKLFF. In DNA, the CDR3 is TGTGCCAGCAGCTTAGTAACCAGTTATAATGAAAAACTGTTTTTT.

The J gene is TRBJ2-5, the V gene TRBV6-5, with D tentatively TRBD2 (5 bases). The CDR3 has 16 residues. V was cut by 0 bases and J by 4 bases, with 15 bases left in between. CDR1 is MNHEY and CDR2 is SVGAGI in the germline V gene. Here the CDR3 DNA reads TGTGCCAGCAGTTACTCGACCCCTAGGGCGGGAGAGACCCAGTACTTC. Translating gives CASSYSTPRAGETQYF.

The chain joins TRBV25-1 to TRBJ1-1; D not resolved. V was shortened by 8 bases and J by 7 bases, with 11 bases between the two germline ends. Germline loops: CDR1 MGHDK, CDR2 SYGVNS. This CDR3 is built from 11 residues. CDR3 DNA: TGTGCCAGCTCGAGGGCCCATGAAGCTTTCTTT. This gives the protein CASSRAHEAFF.

The chain combines TRBV4-1 with TRBJ1-1; TRBD1 might be the D (6 bases). The germline V and J ends were trimmed by 1 base and 0 bases, with 9 bases remaining between them. CDR1 and CDR2 (germline): MGHRA, YSYEKL. The CDR3 loop spans 15 amino acids. Here the CDR3 reads CASSQVGALNTEAFF. Here the CDR3 DNA reads TGCGCCAGCAGCCAAGTGGGGGCCCTGAACACTGAAGCTTTCTTT.

In this sample, this clone turned up a few times. The DNA of the CDR3 is TGTGCCATCAGTGAAGAGGGAGGATCGATCGGCTACACCTTC. It yields the protein CAISEEGGSIGYTF. The chain uses TRBV10-3 and TRBJ1-2; D is unresolved. The CDR3 sequence is 14 residues long. Germline CDR1 ENHRY, CDR2 SYGVKD. The ends were cut back, 3 bases at V and 8 bases at J, with 16 bases in the middle.